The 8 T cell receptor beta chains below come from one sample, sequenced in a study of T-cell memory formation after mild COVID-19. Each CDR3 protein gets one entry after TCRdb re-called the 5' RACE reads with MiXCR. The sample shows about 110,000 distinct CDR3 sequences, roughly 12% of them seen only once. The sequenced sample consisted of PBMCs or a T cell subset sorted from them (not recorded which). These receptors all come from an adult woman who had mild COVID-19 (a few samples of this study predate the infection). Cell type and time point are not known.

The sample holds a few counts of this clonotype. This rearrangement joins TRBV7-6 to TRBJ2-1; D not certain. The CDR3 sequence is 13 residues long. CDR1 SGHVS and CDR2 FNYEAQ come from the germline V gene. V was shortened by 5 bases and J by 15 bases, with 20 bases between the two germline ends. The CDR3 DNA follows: TGTGCCAGCAGCACCGGACCGGCCCAAGTGCGGTTCTTC. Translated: CASSTGPAQVRFF.

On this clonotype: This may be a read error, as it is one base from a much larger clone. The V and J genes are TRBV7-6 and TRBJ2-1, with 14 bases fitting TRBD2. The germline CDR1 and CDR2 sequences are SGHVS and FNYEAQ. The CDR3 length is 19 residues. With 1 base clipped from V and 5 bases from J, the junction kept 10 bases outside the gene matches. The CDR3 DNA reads TGTGCCAGCAGCTTAGTAATGAGGGGACTAGCGGGGGAGAACAATGAGCAGTTCTTC. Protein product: CASSLVMRGLAGENNEQFF.

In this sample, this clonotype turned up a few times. The chain's CDR3 is CASSLTSTDTQYF. DNA for the CDR3: TGTGCCAGCAGTTTGACTAGCACAGATACGCAGTATTTT. J is TRBJ2-3 and V is TRBV12-3 or TRBV12-4; no firm D call. Deletions cut 3 bases from V and 0 bases from J, with 4 bases between. The CDR3 loop spans 13 amino acids.

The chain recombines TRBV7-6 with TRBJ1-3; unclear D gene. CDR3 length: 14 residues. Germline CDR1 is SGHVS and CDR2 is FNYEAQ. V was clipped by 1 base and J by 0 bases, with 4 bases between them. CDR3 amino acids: CASSLEYSGNTIYF. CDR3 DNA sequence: TGTGCCAGCAGCTTAGAATACTCTGGAAACACCATATATTTT.

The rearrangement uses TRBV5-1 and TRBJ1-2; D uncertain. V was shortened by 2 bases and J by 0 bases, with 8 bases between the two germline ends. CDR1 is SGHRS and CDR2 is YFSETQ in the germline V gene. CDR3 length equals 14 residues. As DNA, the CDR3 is TGCGCCAGCAGCTTTTCCAGAACTAACTATGGCTACACCTTC. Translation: CASSFSRTNYGYTF. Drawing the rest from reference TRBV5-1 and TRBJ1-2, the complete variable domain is KAGVTQTPRYLIKTRGQQVTLSCSPISGHRSVSWYQQTPGQGLQFLFEYFSETQRNKGNFPGRFSGRQFSNSRSEMNVSTLELGDSALYLCASSFSRTNYGYTFGSGTRLTVV.

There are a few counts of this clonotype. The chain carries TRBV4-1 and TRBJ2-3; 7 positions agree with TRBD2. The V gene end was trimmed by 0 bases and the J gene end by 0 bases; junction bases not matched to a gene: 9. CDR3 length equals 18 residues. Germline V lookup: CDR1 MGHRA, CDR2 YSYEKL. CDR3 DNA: TGCGCCAGCAGCCAAGATCATTTCGGGGGGTCTAGCACAGATACGCAGTATTTT. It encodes CASSQDHFGGSSTDTQYF.

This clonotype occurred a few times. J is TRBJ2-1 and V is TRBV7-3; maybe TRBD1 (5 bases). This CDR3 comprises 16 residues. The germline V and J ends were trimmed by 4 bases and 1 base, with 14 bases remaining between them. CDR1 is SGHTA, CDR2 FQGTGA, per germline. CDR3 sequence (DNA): TGTGCCAGCAGCTCGCCGACAGTGGGTTCCTACAATGAGCAGTTCTTC. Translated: CASSSPTVGSYNEQFF. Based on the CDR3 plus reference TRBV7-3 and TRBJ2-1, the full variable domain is GAGVSQTPSNKVTEKGKYVELRCDPISGHTALYWYRQSLGQGPEFLIYFQGTGAADDSGLPNDRFFAVRPEGSVSTLKIQRTERGDSAVYLCASSSPTVGSYNEQFFGPGTRLTVL.

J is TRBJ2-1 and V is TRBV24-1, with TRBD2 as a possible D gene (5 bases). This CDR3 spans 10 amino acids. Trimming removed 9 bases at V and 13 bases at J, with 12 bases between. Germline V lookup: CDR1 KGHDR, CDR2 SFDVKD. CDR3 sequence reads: CATPFGNQFF. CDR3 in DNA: TGTGCCACCCCGTTCGGGAACCAGTTCTTC.